A selection of T cell receptor beta chains follows, all from one sample in a study of blood T cell repertoires in COVID-19. Some clones are missing from TCRdb's copy, which holds only in-frame ones; the method was immunoSEQ multiplex PCR. The sample shows 150,000 to 180,000 clones, over 75% of them seen only once. Sequenced sample: peripheral blood. Every receptor here comes from a man aged 60 to 69 with COVID-19, enrolled during active disease. CDR3s include the opening cysteine and the closing phenylalanine or tryptophan. The D gene is left open where the match is weak. Size tells how often a clone was seen (once, few, many) or the class of an expanded clone, and some rows leave it out.

.	TRBJ2-1	.	TRBV2	CASLQGRHEQFF	TGTGCCAGCTTACAGGGGAGGCATGAGCAGTTCTTC
.	TRBJ1-4	.	TRBV3-1/TRBV3-2	CASSQFRTTNEKLFF	TGTGCCAGCAGCCAATTCCGGACTACTAATGAAAAACTGTTTTTT
.	TRBJ1-5	.	TRBV5-1	CASSLGGGNQPQHF	TGCGCCAGCAGCTTGGGCGGGGGCAATCAGCCCCAGCATTTT
.	TRBJ2-2	few	TRBV11-2	CASRALQGRTGELFF	TGTGCCAGCAGGGCCCTGCAGGGGCGGACCGGGGAGCTGTTTTTT
.	TRBJ2-5	.	TRBV7-2	CASSLAGPKETQYF	TGTGCCAGCAGCTTGGCAGGGCCAAAAGAGACCCAGTACTTC
.	TRBJ2-3	.	TRBV19	CASSQRPTTDTQYF	TGTGCCAGTAGCCAGCGACCTACCACAGATACGCAGTATTTT
TRBD1	TRBJ1-1	once	TRBV18	CASSPSATGGTEAFF	TGTGCCAGCTCACCTTCCGCGACAGGGGGCACTGAAGCTTTCTTT
.	TRBJ1-5	.	TRBV6-1	CASSEGTPHQPQHF	TGTGCCAGCAGTGAAGGGACACCTCATCAGCCCCAGCATTTT
.	TRBJ1-2	.	TRBV6-1	CASSEKSKGQPGGYGYTF	TGTGCCAGCAGTGAAAAATCCAAAGGACAGCCGGGTGGCTATGGCTACACCTTC
.	TRBJ1-1	.	TRBV21-1	CASSNLTGDNTEAFF	TGTGCCAGCAGCAACTTGACAGGGGATAACACTGAAGCTTTCTTT
.	TRBJ1-1	few	TRBV2	CASSEVGRGNTEAFF	TGTGCCAGCAGTGAAGTGGGGCGGGGGAACACTGAAGCTTTCTTT
TRBD2	TRBJ2-3	.	TRBV7-2	CASGPRGGGTDTQYF	TGTGCCAGCGGTCCACGCGGGGGGGGCACAGATACGCAGTATTTT
.	TRBJ1-2	.	TRBV27	CASSRLQGPYYGYTF	TGTGCCAGCAGTCGTCTTCAGGGCCCCTACTATGGCTACACCTTC
TRBD2	TRBJ2-1	once	TRBV28	CASSLTSGMGYNEQFF	TGTGCCAGCAGTTTGACTAGCGGGATGGGGTACAATGAGCAGTTCTTC
.	TRBJ1-5	.	TRBV27	CASSSRQEALGQPQHF	TGTGCCAGCAGTTCCCGACAGGAGGCATTAGGTCAGCCCCAGCATTTT
.	TRBJ1-4	.	TRBV12-3/TRBV12-4	CASTLGAGTPSF	TGTGCCAGCACCTTGGGAGCCGGGACACCTAGTTTT
.	TRBJ1-4	.	TRBV6-5	CASTSGRPNEKLFF	TGTGCCAGCACCTCCGGGAGACCTAATGAAAAACTGTTTTTT
TRBD1	TRBJ1-6	.	TRBV6-2/TRBV6-3	CASSGTGGLESPLHF	TGTGCCAGCAGCGGGACAGGGGGCTTGGAGTCTCCCCTCCACTTT
TRBD1	TRBJ1-2	.	TRBV7-9	CASSQGQGSNYGYTF	TGTGCCAGCAGCCAAGGACAGGGATCGAACTATGGCTACACCTTC
TRBD1	TRBJ1-2	.	TRBV9	CASSTWTGDGYTF	TGTGCCAGCAGCACTTGGACAGGGGATGGCTACACCTTC
TRBD1	TRBJ1-5	.	TRBV19	CASSITLGQGMGNQPQHF	TGTGCCAGTAGTATAACCCTCGGACAGGGGATGGGAAATCAGCCCCAGCATTTT
.	TRBJ1-5	.	TRBV11-2	CASSLELGSQPQHF	TGTGCCAGCAGCTTAGAGCTAGGTTCTCAGCCCCAGCATTTT
TRBD1	TRBJ1-4	.	TRBV28	CASRGSGTGEEKLFF	TGTGCCAGCAGGGGGAGCGGGACAGGGGAAGAAAAACTGTTTTTT
.	TRBJ1-2	.	TRBV7-2	CASSPNNPGRGYTF	TGTGCCAGCAGCCCGAATAATCCAGGGAGGGGCTACACCTTC
.	TRBJ1-1	.	TRBV4-3	CASSQVTLGQARSTEAFF	TGCGCCAGCAGCCAAGTTACGTTGGGGCAGGCCCGCAGCACTGAAGCTTTCTTT
.	TRBJ1-1	.	TRBV6-5	CASSYGPQGTEAFF	TGTGCCAGCAGTTACGGACCTCAGGGCACTGAAGCTTTCTTT
TRBD1	TRBJ1-2	.	TRBV2	CADGQGVGGYTF	TGTGCCGACGGACAGGGAGTCGGTGGCTACACCTTC
.	TRBJ1-1	.	TRBV10-3	CAISEPGRNSMNTEAFF	TGTGCCATCAGTGAGCCCGGCAGGAACAGCATGAACACTGAAGCTTTCTTT
.	TRBJ2-4	.	TRBV24-1	CATEGGYVLAKNIQYF	TGTGCCACCGAGGGAGGCTACGTTTTAGCCAAAAACATTCAGTACTTC
.	TRBJ2-2	.	TRBV9	CASSVGAQANTGELFF	TGTGCCAGCAGCGTAGGGGCCCAAGCGAACACCGGGGAGCTGTTTTTT
.	TRBJ2-1	.	TRBV28	CASRNGGYNEQFF	TGTGCCAGCAGGAACGGGGGTTACAATGAGCAGTTCTTC
TRBD2	TRBJ2-1	.	TRBV6-5	CASIAGVSYNEQFF	TGTGCCAGCATTGCGGGAGTTTCCTACAATGAGCAGTTCTTC
.	TRBJ1-5	.	TRBV2	CASSEGGPGNQPQHF	TGTGCCAGCAGTGAGGGGGGGCCCGGAAATCAGCCCCAGCATTTT
.	TRBJ2-1	.	TRBV6-2/TRBV6-3	CASSSLLAGSYNEQFF	TGTGCCAGCAGTTCCTTACTGGCAGGGTCCTACAATGAGCAGTTCTTC
.	TRBJ1-1	.	TRBV5-4	CASSSQGSHTEAFF	TGTGCCAGCAGCTCACAGGGTTCACACACTGAAGCTTTCTTT
.	TRBJ2-5	.	TRBV6-2/TRBV6-3	CASSYSDSRGETQYF	TGTGCCAGCAGTTACTCGGACAGCAGGGGAGAGACCCAGTACTTC
.	TRBJ1-5	.	TRBV27	CASRLYSGGGQPQHF	TGTGCCAGCAGACTCTATTCGGGGGGTGGGCAGCCCCAGCATTTT
.	TRBJ2-5	.	TRBV5-1	CASSVDQETQYF	TGCGCCAGCAGCGTAGATCAAGAGACCCAGTACTTC
TRBD1	TRBJ2-3	once	TRBV27	CASSTRTGTSTDTQYF	TGTGCCAGCAGTACTCGGACAGGCACTAGCACAGATACGCAGTATTTT
TRBD1	TRBJ1-1	.	TRBV2	CASSSNPRQGWTEAFF	TGTGCCAGCAGTTCAAACCCAAGACAGGGTTGGACTGAAGCTTTCTTT
TRBD1	TRBJ1-1	few	TRBV18	CASSPLGTGRAEAFF	TGTGCCAGCTCACCCCTCGGGACAGGTAGGGCTGAAGCTTTCTTT
.	TRBJ1-2	once	TRBV19	CASSIIGMLAGETNYGYTF	TGTGCCAGTAGTATAATCGGTATGCTCGCGGGGGAGACCAACTATGGCTACACCTTC
TRBD1	TRBJ1-2	.	TRBV7-2	CASSFGGQGNPRSF	TGTGCCAGCAGCTTCGGCGGACAGGGAAACCCTCGTTCCTTC
.	TRBJ1-1	few	TRBV6-2/TRBV6-3	CASSYQGLALPGTEAFF	TGTGCCAGCAGTTATCAGGGTCTCGCCCTACCGGGCACTGAAGCTTTCTTT
.	TRBJ1-1	.	TRBV18	CASSPSNLNTEAFF	TGTGCCAGCTCACCATCAAATCTGAACACTGAAGCTTTCTTT
TRBD1	TRBJ1-2	.	TRBV7-3	CASSSGTGTYGYTF	TGTGCCAGCAGCTCAGGGACAGGGACCTATGGCTACACCTTC
TRBD1	TRBJ1-4	.	TRBV5-4	CASGGTGTTNEKLFF	TGTGCCAGCGGAGGGACAGGAACAACTAATGAAAAACTGTTTTTT
TRBD1	TRBJ1-1	.	TRBV6-5	CASRTPRTGSEAFF	TGTGCCAGCAGAACCCCCAGGACAGGCTCTGAAGCTTTCTTT
.	TRBJ1-1	.	TRBV6-5	CASSYSRAGTEAFF	TGTGCCAGCAGTTACTCGAGGGCGGGCACTGAAGCTTTCTTT
.	TRBJ1-1	.	TRBV18	CASSPAAAKNTEAFF	TGTGCCAGCTCACCCGCGGCCGCAAAGAACACTGAAGCTTTCTTT